A selection of T cell receptor beta chains follows, all from one sample in a study of shared clonotypes between healthy human individuals. Produced via immunoSEQ multiplex PCR; TCRdb's table is partial and in-frame only. The sample holds around 750,000 clones, less than 85% seen once. Sequencing was performed on memory CD4+ T cells sorted from blood. The receptors were sampled from a woman in her thirties in good health. Each CDR3 is given with its conserved first and last residue. Fields, in order: D gene, J gene, V gene, clone size, CDR3 protein, CDR3 DNA. A D gene is named only where the DNA matches it firmly. Expanded clones are given a class, and other clones once, few, many or no size at all.

>TRBD2|TRBJ2-5|TRBV5-1|-
CASSFSRSGSIETQYF
TGCGCCAGCAGCTTCTCGCGTAGCGGGAGCATCGAGACCCAGTACTTC
>TRBD2|TRBJ2-1|TRBV13|once
CASSLGRGLGNEQFF
TGTGCCAGCAGCTTAGGGCGGGGGTTGGGGAATGAGCAGTTCTTC
>-|TRBJ2-3|TRBV5-1|-
CASSLGHPGTDTQYF
TGCGCCAGCAGCTTGGGTCATCCGGGCACAGATACGCAGTATTTT
>-|TRBJ2-7|TRBV6-6|-
CASSPPGAYEQYF
TGTGCCAGCAGCCCCCCCGGAGCCTACGAGCAGTACTTC
>-|TRBJ2-7|TRBV27|-
CASSRSSHSYYEQYF
TGTGCCAGCAGTAGGTCTAGCCACTCTTATTACGAGCAGTACTTC
>-|TRBJ2-7|TRBV11-2|-
CASSLAERGYEQYF
TGTGCCAGCAGCTTAGCAGAGAGGGGATACGAGCAGTACTTC
>TRBD1|TRBJ2-6|TRBV19|-
CASMGDPGQGSGANVLTF
TGTGCCAGTATGGGGGACCCGGGACAGGGCTCTGGGGCCAACGTCCTGACTTTC
>TRBD1|TRBJ2-5|TRBV6-1|-
CASSAHRGQETQYF
TGTGCCAGCAGTGCCCACAGGGGCCAAGAGACCCAGTACTTC
>-|TRBJ1-2|TRBV12-2|-
CASRLAQRGDYGYTF
TGTGCAAGTCGCTTAGCCCAAAGGGGGGACTATGGCTACACCTTC
>TRBD2|TRBJ2-2|TRBV7-3|-
CASSLASGGNTGELFF
TGTGCCAGCAGCTTAGCTAGCGGGGGGAACACCGGGGAGCTGTTTTTT
>TRBD2|TRBJ2-7|TRBV10-2|once
CASSVVGSGGSSEQYF
TGCGCCAGCAGTGTGGTGGGTAGCGGGGGGTCTTCAGAGCAGTACTTC
>TRBD1|TRBJ2-7|TRBV28|-
CASTPSGTGLHEQYF
TGTGCCAGCACCCCTTCCGGGACAGGGTTACACGAGCAGTACTTC
>-|TRBJ2-3|TRBV5-1|many
CASSLAAGSDTQYF
TGCGCCAGCAGCTTGGCGGCGGGATCCGATACGCAGTATTTT
>-|TRBJ1-4|TRBV6-1|-
CASSESGTPNKLFF
TGTGCCAGCAGTGAATCCGGGACCCCGAACAAACTGTTTTTT
>TRBD1|TRBJ2-1|TRBV19|once
CASTTRDRGIWFF
TGTGCCAGTACCACCCGGGACAGGGGAATTTGGTTCTTC
>TRBD1|TRBJ2-3|TRBV7-2|-
CASSSQGVNTDTQYF
TGTGCCAGCAGCTCACAGGGGGTGAACACAGATACGCAGTATTTT
>TRBD1|TRBJ1-1|TRBV11-2|-
CASSRGDRDAEAFF
TGTGCCAGCAGCCGCGGGGACAGGGACGCTGAAGCTTTCTTT
>TRBD1|TRBJ2-1|TRBV5-1|few
CASSFQGDSYNEQFF
TGCGCCAGCAGCTTTCAGGGGGACTCCTACAATGAGCAGTTCTTC
>-|TRBJ2-3|TRBV11-2|-
CASSPHPSTDAQYF
TGTGCCAGCAGCCCCCATCCGAGCACAGATGCGCAGTATTTT
>TRBD1|TRBJ2-3|TRBV9|-
CASSVGGTGVDTQYF
TGTGCCAGCAGCGTAGGAGGGACAGGGGTAGATACGCAGTATTTT
>-|TRBJ2-1|TRBV19|-
CASSTRVNEQFF
TGTGCCAGTAGTACGCGTGTCAATGAGCAGTTCTTC
>-|TRBJ2-7|TRBV7-2|-
CASSLNGPYEQYF
TGTGCCAGCAGCTTAAATGGCCCCTACGAGCAGTACTTC
>-|TRBJ2-3|TRBV7-2|-
CASSIVEGGSTDTQYF
TGTGCCAGCAGCATCGTAGAAGGGGGGAGCACAGATACGCAGTATTTT
>-|TRBJ2-7|TRBV9|few
CASSPGTSPSYEQYF
TGTGCCAGCAGCCCCGGGACATCACCCTCCTACGAGCAGTACTTC
>-|TRBJ2-1|TRBV4-1|-
CASSHLSLNEQFF
TGCGCCAGCAGCCATCTGTCCCTCAATGAGCAGTTCTTC
>-|TRBJ2-6|TRBV2|once
CASSENYSGANVLTF
TGTGCCAGCAGTGAAAACTACTCTGGGGCCAACGTCCTGACTTTC
>TRBD1|TRBJ1-1|TRBV5-4|-
CASSSGQPNTEAFF
TGTGCCAGCAGCTCGGGACAGCCGAACACTGAAGCTTTCTTT